The following is a T cell receptor (beta chain) sequence with its context. Running of the assay took place at deep level. Every immunoSEQ plate was one replicate of a subset's evenly spread DNA. TCRdb keeps only in-frame clones here, not all; method: immunoSEQ multiplex PCR. The profile covers some 470,000 clones, with over 60% appearing a single time and 10% to 15% taken by the ten largest. The sample is drawn from a study of shared clonotypes between healthy human individuals. Tens of millions of PBMCs supplied genomic DNA for unsorted samples. This TCR was sampled from a woman aged 40 to 55 in good health. Some clones in this sample may be carry-over from other donors' samples. Input material: PBMCs.

The CDR3 DNA reads as TGCGCCAGCAGCCCGGGCACAGATAATGAAAAACTGTTTTTT. As protein: CASSPGTDNEKLFF. The V gene is TRBV5-1, the J gene TRBJ1-4; D is unclear. The CDR3 contains 14 residues. The germline CDR1 and CDR2 sequences are SGHRS and YFSETQ. V lost 4 bases and J 4 bases, leaving 11 bases between the germline ends. Combining the CDR3 with reference TRBV5-1 and TRBJ1-4 gives the whole variable domain KAGVTQTPRYLIKTRGQQVTLSCSPISGHRSVSWYQQTPGQGLQFLFEYFSETQRNKGNFPGRFSGRQFSNSRSEMNVSTLELGDSALYLCASSPGTDNEKLFFGSGTQLSVL.